The 21 T cell receptor beta chains in this list originate from one sample, sequenced in a study of blood T cell repertoires in COVID-19 (dated by TCRdb to about 2020). Receptor libraries were prepared by the immunoSEQ multiplex PCR assay. TCRdb mirrors the immuneACCESS table, restricted to in-frame sequences. Some clones are absent from its copies; in checked studies, under half trace to an unresolved V gene, and the reason for the others is unknown. The sample table lists over 200,000 clones, around 86% of them with a count of one. The top ten clonotypes cover roughly a sixth of the sample. Specimen: PBMCs or T cells enriched from blood (not recorded which). The receptors were gathered from a man between 18 and 35 years old who had recovered from COVID-19.

The rearrangement uses TRBV5-1 and TRBJ2-5, with 8 bases aligning to TRBD1. The V and J ends lost 6 bases and 2 bases, in that order; junction bases with no gene match: 6. The CDR3 is 14 residues long. The germline CDR1 and CDR2 sequences are SGHRS and YFSETQ. The CDR3 DNA reads TGCGCCAGCAAGGGGGGACAGGTTCAAGAGACCCAGTACTTC. The encoded protein is CASKGGQVQETQYF.

The chain uses TRBV29-1 and TRBJ1-1; TRBD1 matches 8 bases. The CDR3 has 10 residues. Unmatched junction bases numbered 3, after V lost 7 bases and J lost 8 bases. Germline V lookup: CDR1 SQVTM, CDR2 ANQGSEA. The CDR3 DNA follows: TGCAGCGCTTGGACAGGGGAAGCTTTCTTT. Protein: CSAWTGEAFF.

J is TRBJ1-5 and V is TRBV5-8; 7 positions match TRBD1. This CDR3 region has 14 residues. V was clipped by 1 base and J by 7 bases; unmatched bases: 5. CDR1 is SGHTS, CDR2 YDEGEE, per germline. CDR3 sequence (DNA): TGTGCCAGCAGCTTGAACAGGGGTGGCCAGCCCCAGCATTTT. Protein: CASSLNRGGQPQHF.

J is TRBJ1-2 and V is TRBV19; maybe TRBD1 (6 bases). Trimming left V 4 bases short and J 8 bases short, with 14 bases between. This CDR3 has 13 amino acids. Germline CDR1 is LNHDA and CDR2 is SQIVND (reference sequence). CDR3 region: CASSNTGRSGYTF. CDR3 nucleotides: TGTGCCAGTAGTAACACAGGGCGGTCAGGCTACACCTTC.

This clone was seen a handful of times. The CDR3 spells CASTRDSPGEQYF. CDR3 bases: TGTGCCAGCACCCGGGACAGTCCCGGGGAGCAGTACTTC. This chain joins TRBV2 and TRBJ2-7, with TRBD1 identical over 7 bases. CDR1 is SNHLY and CDR2 is FYNNEI in the germline V gene. V lost 7 bases and J lost 7; bases outside the gene matches: 10. The CDR3 consists of 13 residues.

This rearrangement joins TRBV30 to TRBJ1-5, with 7 nucleotides matching TRBD1. V gave up 4 bases and J gave up 6 bases; unmatched junction bases: 15. This CDR3 spans 16 amino acids. Germline V gives CDR1 GTSNPN, CDR2 SVGIG (reference sequence). The CDR3 DNA reads TGTGCCTGGACAGAGAGAGGCAGGGGGGTTGGTCAGCCCCAGCATTTT. Amino acid sequence: CAWTERGRGVGQPQHF.

The rearrangement links TRBV6-4 to TRBJ2-1; D is undetermined. CDR1 MRHNA and CDR2 SNTAGT come from the germline V gene. The CDR3 sequence is 13 residues long. Trimming stripped 5 bases from V and 0 bases from J, with 5 bases between. CDR3 in DNA: TGTGCCAGCAGTTTAGACTCCTACAATGAGCAGTTCTTC. Protein product: CASSLDSYNEQFF.

This clone was seen a single time. This chain uses TRBV18 with TRBJ1-5; maybe TRBD1 (5 bases). Trimming took 6 bases from V and 0 from J, leaving 12 bases between them. In germline, CDR1 is KGHSH, CDR2 LQKENI. The CDR3 has 15 residues. CDR3 amino acids: CASSHRRYSNQPQHF. The CDR3 nucleotides are TGTGCCAGCTCTCACAGGCGATATAGCAATCAGCCCCAGCATTTT.

CDR3 sequence reads: CASSTIHSNQPQHF. The CDR3, as DNA: TGTGCCAGTAGTACAATCCATAGCAATCAGCCCCAGCATTTT. The J gene is TRBJ1-5, the V gene TRBV19; D ambiguous. The CDR3 is made up of 14 amino acids. Trimming shortened V by 4 bases and J by 0 bases, and 7 bases separated the two germline ends. The V gene's germline CDR1 is LNHDA and CDR2 SQIVND (reference sequence).

V usage is TRBV4-1 and J usage is TRBJ2-5; 10 bases align to TRBD2. J lost 13 bases, V lost 1 base, and 9 bases had no gene match. There are 14 residues in the CDR3. Germline-derived CDR1 and CDR2 are MGHRA and YSYEKL. The CDR3 sequence is CASSQVASGGPRYF. The DNA for the CDR3 is TGCGCCAGCAGCCAAGTCGCTAGCGGGGGCCCCCGGTACTTC.

This chain links TRBV2 with TRBJ1-4; D gene unclear. The V and J ends lost 3 bases and 5 bases respectively, with 10 bases between them. Per the germline V gene, CDR1 is SNHLY and CDR2 is FYNNEI. CDR3 length: 14 residues. The CDR3 coding sequence is TGTGCCAGCAGTGATCTGGGGAGAAATGAAAAACTGTTTTTT. Translation: CASSDLGRNEKLFF.

The chain couples TRBV5-4 to TRBJ1-2; 8 bases map to TRBD1. Germline loops: CDR1 SGHNT, CDR2 YYREEE (reference sequence). There are 14 residues in the CDR3. Germline trimming cut 5 bases from V and 6 bases from J; bases unmatched to any gene: 9. CDR3 DNA: TGTGCCAGCAGGGACGGGACAGGCCCTCATGGCTACACCTTC. Amino acid sequence: CASRDGTGPHGYTF.

This clone has a single count. The sample has other DNA sequences that encode this CDR3 too. The V call is TRBV7-9, the J call TRBJ2-5; D is perhaps TRBD2 (7 bases). Germline V gives CDR1 SEHNR, CDR2 FQNEAQ (reference sequence). This CDR3 has 13 residues. Trimming cost V 3 bases and J 5 bases, with 10 bases left between them. CDR3 protein: CASSFRGGETQYF. The CDR3 nucleotides read TGTGCCAGCAGCTTCAGGGGAGGGGAGACCCAGTACTTC.

This clone was counted once. This chain uses TRBV6-5 with TRBJ1-4; no reliable D call. V shed 6 bases and J shed 13 bases, with 15 bases lying between them. CDR1 is MNHEY, CDR2 SVGAGI, per germline. CDR3 length: 12 residues. For the CDR3, the DNA is TGTGCCAGCAGGGAGGGAATGGCAGCACTGTTTTTT. It yields the protein CASREGMAALFF.

The rearrangement joins TRBV7-2 to TRBJ2-3, with D perhaps matching TRBD2 (7 bases). The CDR3 consists of 14 residues. V dropped 1 base and J dropped 5 bases, with 10 bases sitting between them. Germline loops: CDR1 SGHTA, CDR2 FQGNSA. The CDR3 reads CASSLERGQDTQYF. The CDR3 DNA is TGTGCCAGCAGCTTAGAGCGGGGACAAGATACGCAGTATTTT.

This clone was seen a single time. The chain is built from TRBV5-8 and TRBJ2-7; D uncertain. V was clipped by 2 bases and J by 5 bases, with 14 bases between them. The germline gives CDR1 SGHTS, CDR2 YDEGEE. This CDR3 has 14 amino acids. CDR3: CASSFSLSRDEQYF. The CDR3 coding sequence is TGTGCCAGCAGCTTTTCCCTTAGTCGGGACGAGCAGTACTTC.

This clone was seen a single time. The V call is TRBV18, the J call TRBJ2-2; tentative D call: TRBD2 (5 bases). This CDR3 spans 16 amino acids. Trimming stripped 3 bases from V and 0 bases from J, with 11 bases between. Germline-derived CDR1 and CDR2 are KGHSH and LQKENI. CDR3 bases: TGTGCCAGCTCACCTTTTGGGGAGACGAACACCGGGGAGCTGTTTTTT. Residues: CASSPFGETNTGELFF.

This rearrangement joins TRBV5-1 to TRBJ1-4; 10 positions agree with TRBD1. V lost 3 bases, J lost 3 bases, and 2 bases stayed unmatched. The CDR3 loop spans 15 amino acids. Germline loops: CDR1 SGHRS, CDR2 YFSETQ. The CDR3 region has the DNA TGCGCCAGCAGCTCGGGGACAGGGGCTAATGAAAAACTGTTTTTT. This sequence encodes CASSSGTGANEKLFF.

CDR3: CASSEQGVGNQPQHF. The DNA of the CDR3 is TGTGCCAGCAGTGAACAGGGGGTCGGCAATCAGCCCCAGCATTTT. This chain connects TRBV2 to TRBJ1-5, with 7 nucleotides matching TRBD1. In germline, CDR1 is SNHLY, CDR2 FYNNEI. The CDR3 spans 15 residues. The V and J ends lost 2 bases and 2 bases, in that order; junction bases with no gene match: 3.

The chain couples TRBV29-1 to TRBJ2-5; D is possibly TRBD1 (5 bases). Trimming pared 6 bases from V and 5 bases from J, leaving 19 bases between. Germline loops: CDR1 SQVTM, CDR2 ANQGSEA. This CDR3 is built from 14 residues. The CDR3 reads CSVYARTPGETQYF. CDR3 coding DNA: TGCAGCGTCTATGCGAGGACACCCGGGGAGACCCAGTACTTC.

The chain couples TRBV28 to TRBJ2-1; 13 positions match TRBD2. Germline V CDR1 and CDR2: MDHEN, SYDVKM. V shed 3 bases and J 7 bases; nucleotides not matched to a gene: 6. The CDR3 is 16 amino acids. The CDR3 nucleotides read TGTGCCAGCAGTTTGGTGACTAGCGGGAGGTGGAATGAGCAGTTCTTC. It specifies CASSLVTSGRWNEQFF.